The 22 T cell receptor beta chains given below trace back to one sample, sequenced in a study of response to subunit inactivated influenza vaccine. TCRdb reprocessed the RT-PCR reads via MiXCR and lists one record per CDR3 protein. Among about 570,000 distinct CDR3 sequences listed, about 11% were seen once. The same specimen was also included in a second study, on T cells expressing NK-cell markers. According to that study: UMIs accompanied the 5'RACE template switching by which TCR beta cDNA was made.

The specimen comprised PBMCs from blood, sampled on the day of vaccination. All receptors derive from a man aged 50 to 60 who received an inactivated influenza vaccine.

J is TRBJ1-5 and V is TRBV12-3 or TRBV12-4; D is unresolved. Trimming took off 2 bases at V and 2 bases at J, with 7 bases between the two ends. The CDR3 contains 14 residues. The CDR3 nucleotides are TGTGCCAGCAGTTTACAGAGGGGCAATCAGCCCCAGCATTTT. Protein sequence: CASSLQRGNQPQHF.

The chain combines TRBV5-1 with TRBJ2-1; possible D gene TRBD1, 5 bases. Germline V gene sequence: CDR1 SGHRS, CDR2 YFSETQ. V lost 2 bases to trimming and J lost 6 bases, with 15 bases between them. CDR3 length: 15 amino acids. CDR3 in DNA: TGCGCCAGCAGCTTACAGGTCCACGGCATCAATGAGCAGTTCTTC. Protein product: CASSLQVHGINEQFF.

Here the CDR3 DNA reads TGCAGCGTCGTGAGCGGGCCTAGCACAGATACGCAGTATTTT. Protein sequence: CSVVSGPSTDTQYF. V is TRBV29-1 and J is TRBJ2-3; tentatively, D is TRBD2 (6 bases). The germline V and J ends were trimmed by 6 bases and 0 bases, with 13 bases remaining between them. This CDR3 contains 14 residues. Germline loops: CDR1 SQVTM, CDR2 ANQGSEA.

The chain links TRBV7-2 to TRBJ1-1; 9 bases match TRBD1. V gave up 8 bases and J gave up 2 bases; unmatched junction bases: 6. The CDR3 is made up of 14 amino acids. Per the germline V gene, CDR1 is SGHTA and CDR2 is FQGNSA. The CDR3 loop reads CASGVQGANTEAFF. CDR3 sequence (DNA): TGTGCCAGCGGTGTACAGGGGGCCAACACTGAAGCTTTCTTT. Drawing the rest from reference TRBV7-2 and TRBJ1-1, the complete variable domain is GAGVSQSPSNKVTEKGKDVELRCDPISGHTALYWYRQSLGQGLEFLIYFQGNSAPDKSGLPSDRFSAERTGGSVSTLTIQRTQQEDSAVYLCASGVQGANTEAFFGQGTRLTVV.

J is TRBJ2-7 and V is TRBV9; 10 bases map to TRBD2. CDR1 is SGDLS and CDR2 is YYNGEE in the germline V gene. CDR3 length: 15 amino acids. J lost 3 bases, V lost 4 bases, and 7 bases had no gene match. CDR3: CASSTGLAEFYEQYF. CDR3 in DNA: TGTGCCAGCAGCACAGGACTAGCGGAGTTCTACGAGCAGTACTTC.

This clonotype was seen only a few times. The rearrangement joins TRBV5-1 to TRBJ2-2, with TRBD2 matching 12 bases. This CDR3 region has 17 residues. Germline lookup yields CDR1 SGHRS and CDR2 YFSETQ. Trimming at V came to 2 bases and at J to 4 bases, leaving 6 bases not matched to a gene. The CDR3 coding sequence is TGCGCCAGCAGCTTTCGACTAGCGGGGGATCTCACCGGGGAGCTGTTTTTT. This translates into CASSFRLAGDLTGELFF.

This sequence joins TRBV18 and TRBJ2-3; possibly TRBD2 for D (5 bases). This CDR3 has 15 residues. The germline V gene has CDR1 KGHSH and CDR2 LQKENI. V was trimmed by 3 bases and J by 1 base, leaving 11 bases between them. CDR3 bases: TGTGCCAGCTCACCCCTTAAGGAGGGCACAGATACGCAGTATTTT. This translates into CASSPLKEGTDTQYF.

The chain joins TRBV2 to TRBJ1-1; 8 bases fit TRBD1. J lost 5 bases, V lost 6 bases, and 11 bases had no gene match. The CDR3 runs 15 residues. Germline values: CDR1 SNHLY, CDR2 FYNNEI. The CDR3 region has the DNA TGTGCCAGCAGCGACCCGGGACAGGCCGTTACTGAAGCTTTCTTT. Amino acids: CASSDPGQAVTEAFF.

The chain employs TRBV29-1 and TRBJ1-3; 9 bases match TRBD1. Germline CDR1 reads SQVTM; CDR2 reads ANQGSEA. The CDR3 contains 18 residues. Trimming cost V 0 bases and J 1 base; bases outside gene matches: 10. The CDR3 DNA follows: TGCAGCGTTGAAGATCTCAGACAGGGGGTGATTTCTGGAAACACCATATATTTT. Its translation: CSVEDLRQGVISGNTIYF. Supplemented by reference TRBV29-1 and TRBJ1-3, the full variable domain reads SAVISQKPSRDICQRGTSLTIQCQVDSQVTMMFWYRQQPGQSLTLIATANQGSEATYESGFVIDKFPISRPNLTFSTLTVSNMSPEDSSIYLCSVEDLRQGVISGNTIYFGEGSWLTVV.

V and J are TRBV10-3 and TRBJ1-5; tentative D call: TRBD1 (6 bases). This CDR3 spans 16 amino acids. Germline V lookup: CDR1 ENHRY, CDR2 SYGVKD. V lost 0 bases and J 1 base, leaving 10 bases between the germline ends. The CDR3 region is CAISESGGTSNQPQHF. In DNA form, the CDR3 reads TGTGCCATCAGTGAGTCGGGGGGGACAAGCAATCAGCCCCAGCATTTT.

This chain connects TRBV12-3 or TRBV12-4 to TRBJ1-1, with D unclear. V was pared by 2 bases and J by 1 base, with 11 bases between. This CDR3 is 15 amino acids long. The CDR3 DNA reads as TGTGCCAGCAGTTTATATAGGACCGAGAACACTGAAGCTTTCTTT. Protein product: CASSLYRTENTEAFF.

This clonotype was seen a handful of times. The chain recombines TRBV12-3 or TRBV12-4 with TRBJ2-5; no clear D gene. Trimming removed 2 bases at V and 5 bases at J, with 21 bases between. The CDR3 has 17 residues. The CDR3: CASSLTGAGPKLETQYF. In DNA form, the CDR3 reads TGTGCCAGCAGTTTAACGGGTGCAGGCCCCAAGTTGGAGACCCAGTACTTC.

Of note for this clonotype: The CDR3 does not end in the conserved phenylalanine or tryptophan, so this is likely a read error. The rearrangement uses TRBV6-5 and TRBJ2-2; tentatively, D is TRBD2 (5 bases). Looked up from germline, CDR1 is MNHEY and CDR2 is SVGAGI. The CDR3 has 15 amino acids. V lost 0 bases to trimming and J lost 7 bases, with 12 bases between them. This CDR3 reads CASSYSNSGIGELFY. CDR3 bases: TGTGCCAGCAGTTACTCAAATTCGGGGATCGGGGAGCTGTTTTAT.

In its sample, this clonotype was seen a few times. V usage is TRBV24-1 and J usage is TRBJ1-5; 10 bases align to TRBD1. Germline CDR1 KGHDR, CDR2 SFDVKD. V lost 10 bases and J lost 2; bases outside the gene matches: 1. CDR3 length: 13 amino acids. Here the CDR3 DNA reads TGTGCCACAGGACAGGGGGGCAATCAGCCCCAGCATTTT. As protein: CATGQGGNQPQHF.

The chain uses TRBV7-9 and TRBJ2-7; no reliable D call. CDR3 length equals 11 residues. Trimming removed 5 bases at V and 6 bases at J, with 8 bases between. Germline V CDR1 and CDR2: SEHNR, FQNEAQ (reference sequence). The CDR3 reads CASSQKVEQYF. The DNA for the CDR3 is TGTGCCAGCAGCCAAAAGGTCGAGCAGTACTTC.

This clonotype showed up many times. This chain joins TRBV6-1 and TRBJ2-7; TRBD1 matches 9 bases. CDR3 length: 14 amino acids. CDR1 and CDR2 (germline): MNHNS, SASEGT. The V segment lost 2 bases and the J segment 3 bases; nucleotides outside the gene matches: 2. The CDR3 protein is CASSETGGNYEQYF. DNA of the CDR3: TGTGCCAGCAGTGAAACAGGGGGCAACTACGAGCAGTACTTC.

V gene TRBV29-1 combines with J gene TRBJ2-1; TRBD2 matches at 8 bases. Germline V gives CDR1 SQVTM, CDR2 ANQGSEA. CDR3 length equals 13 residues. The trim removed 6 bases at V and 2 bases at J, leaving 3 bases unmatched. DNA for the CDR3: TGCAGCGTGGGAGCGGGGGCCTACAATGAGCAGTTCTTC. This sequence encodes CSVGAGAYNEQFF.

This chain links TRBV6-1 with TRBJ2-7; TRBD2 matches at 8 bases. V lost 7 bases to trimming and J lost 0 bases; unmatched junction nucleotides: 8. This CDR3 is 15 amino acids long. Germline CDR1 and CDR2: MNHNS and SASEGT. This CDR3 reads CASIGSGTSSYEQYF. The DNA for the CDR3 is TGTGCCAGCATCGGTTCGGGGACTAGCTCCTACGAGCAGTACTTC.

This clonotype appeared a few times. The CDR3 is CASSQQGAEQFF. CDR3 DNA: TGTGCCAGCAGTCAACAGGGAGCTGAGCAGTTCTTC. The chain is built from TRBV28 and TRBJ2-1; tentatively, D is TRBD1 (6 bases). In germline, CDR1 is MDHEN, CDR2 SYDVKM. V was shortened by 5 bases and J by 9 bases, with 11 bases between the two germline ends. This CDR3 has 12 residues.

The chain employs TRBV7-9 and TRBJ2-5, with TRBD2 as a possible D gene (5 bases). The CDR3 is made up of 14 amino acids. Germline V gene sequence: CDR1 SEHNR, CDR2 FQNEAQ (reference sequence). Trimming pared 5 bases from V and 2 bases from J, leaving 12 bases between. The CDR3 nucleotides are TGTGCCAGCAGCCCCGGGGTAGTTCAAGAGACCCAGTACTTC. Its translation is CASSPGVVQETQYF.

The V gene is TRBV20-1, the J gene TRBJ2-1; D not resolved. The V end was cut by 2 bases, the J end by 3 bases, with 11 bases between. CDR3 length equals 14 residues. Per the germline V gene, CDR1 is DFQATT and CDR2 is SNEGSKA (reference sequence). The CDR3 protein is CSARKSVDYNEQFF. Here the CDR3 DNA reads TGCAGTGCTAGAAAGTCGGTAGACTACAATGAGCAGTTCTTC.

This clonotype was observed a few times. The chain uses TRBV10-3 and TRBJ1-1, with D uncertain. The V and J ends lost 10 bases and 4 bases respectively, with 16 bases between them. Germline CDR1 ENHRY, CDR2 SYGVKD. This CDR3 contains 13 residues. CDR3 residues: CATGEPPPTEAFF. CDR3 in DNA: TGTGCCACCGGGGAGCCCCCTCCCACTGAAGCTTTCTTT.